The rows below give T cell receptor beta chains drawn from one sample of a study of T cell responses to AZD1222 COVID-19 vaccine. Sequenced by immunoSEQ multiplex PCR; TCRdb stores in-frame clones only, minus some. The profile shows roughly 100,000 clones, about 87% of them singletons. Sequenced here: peripheral blood, sampled on day 0 of AZD1222 vaccination. All receptors derive from an adult in good health. Each CDR3 is given with its conserved first and last residue. D genes are given only for firm matches. Clone size appears in some rows only: once, few, many, or a class for an expanded clone.

D gene: NA
J gene: TRBJ2-3
V gene: TRBV18
clone size: NA
CDR3 DNA: TGTGCCAGCTCACTCTTTGCCAGGGCGGGACAAGGCACAGATACGCAGTATTTT
CDR3 protein: CASSLFARAGQGTDTQYF

D gene: NA
J gene: TRBJ1-1
V gene: TRBV3-1/TRBV3-2
clone size: NA
CDR3 DNA: TGTGCCAGCAGCCAATATACCTACGAAGCTTTCTTT
CDR3 protein: CASSQYTYEAFF

D gene: TRBD1
J gene: TRBJ2-4
V gene: TRBV19
clone size: NA
CDR3 DNA: TGTGCCAGTAGCTTGGGACAGGGGAAAAACATTCAGTACTTC
CDR3 protein: CASSLGQGKNIQYF

D gene: NA
J gene: TRBJ2-2
V gene: TRBV6-2/TRBV6-3
clone size: few
CDR3 DNA: TGTGCCAGCAGTTACATCGAGCTGTTTTTT
CDR3 protein: CASSYIELFF

D gene: TRBD1
J gene: TRBJ2-7
V gene: TRBV30
clone size: NA
CDR3 DNA: TGTGCCTGGGGGACAGGGGCCTACGAGCAGTACTTC
CDR3 protein: CAWGTGAYEQYF

D gene: TRBD2
J gene: TRBJ2-2
V gene: TRBV30
clone size: NA
CDR3 DNA: TGTGCCTGGACCCCGGGCGGGAGGGCCCACACCGGGGAGCTGTTTTTT
CDR3 protein: CAWTPGGRAHTGELFF

D gene: TRBD1
J gene: TRBJ1-1
V gene: TRBV7-6
clone size: once
CDR3 DNA: TGTGCCAGCAGCTTAATGACAGGGGGAACTGAAGCTTTCTTT
CDR3 protein: CASSLMTGGTEAFF

D gene: TRBD1
J gene: TRBJ1-5
V gene: TRBV7-8
clone size: NA
CDR3 DNA: TGTGCCAGCAGCTTACGGGACAGTTTCAATCAGCCCCAGCATTTT
CDR3 protein: CASSLRDSFNQPQHF

D gene: NA
J gene: TRBJ1-4
V gene: TRBV7-2
clone size: NA
CDR3 DNA: TGTGCCAGCAGCTTAGATAGGATTGAAAAACTGTTTTTT
CDR3 protein: CASSLDRIEKLFF

D gene: TRBD1
J gene: TRBJ1-1
V gene: TRBV6-2/TRBV6-3
clone size: NA
CDR3 DNA: TGTGCCAGCAGTTACCCGGGGACAGGGGACACTGAAGCTTTCTTT
CDR3 protein: CASSYPGTGDTEAFF

D gene: NA
J gene: TRBJ2-7
V gene: TRBV30
clone size: NA
CDR3 DNA: TGTGCCTGGAGTGGACAATCCTACGAGCAGTACTTC
CDR3 protein: CAWSGQSYEQYF

D gene: NA
J gene: TRBJ1-2
V gene: TRBV30
clone size: NA
CDR3 DNA: TGTGCCTGGAGGGGCCCGTCTTTAGGCTACACCTTC
CDR3 protein: CAWRGPSLGYTF

D gene: NA
J gene: TRBJ2-1
V gene: TRBV28
clone size: NA
CDR3 DNA: TGTGCCAGCAGTGGCTCAGGGACCTACAATGAGCAGTTCTTC
CDR3 protein: CASSGSGTYNEQFF

D gene: NA
J gene: TRBJ2-7
V gene: TRBV6-5
clone size: NA
CDR3 DNA: TGTGCCAGCACCGGGTCAGGCCTTTACGAGCAGTACTTC
CDR3 protein: CASTGSGLYEQYF

D gene: TRBD2
J gene: TRBJ2-1
V gene: TRBV7-9
clone size: NA
CDR3 DNA: TGTGCCAGCAGCGTATTAGCGGGGGGCGGTTCTCTGGATGAGCAGTTCTTC
CDR3 protein: CASSVLAGGGSLDEQFF

D gene: NA
J gene: TRBJ1-5
V gene: TRBV5-6
clone size: NA
CDR3 DNA: TGTGCCAGCAGCTCGTGGGTGGGCAATCAGCCCCAGCATTTT
CDR3 protein: CASSSWVGNQPQHF

D gene: NA
J gene: TRBJ1-3
V gene: TRBV30
clone size: NA
CDR3 DNA: TGTGCCTGGAGCCAGGGGATAGGAAACACCATATATTTT
CDR3 protein: CAWSQGIGNTIYF

D gene: NA
J gene: TRBJ2-3
V gene: TRBV19
clone size: NA
CDR3 DNA: TGTGCCAGTACCTCTCGGGGGGCAGGGACAGATACGCAGTATTTT
CDR3 protein: CASTSRGAGTDTQYF

D gene: NA
J gene: TRBJ1-5
V gene: TRBV15
clone size: NA
CDR3 DNA: TGTGCCACCAGCTTGGACAATAGCAATCAGCCCCAGCATTTT
CDR3 protein: CATSLDNSNQPQHF

D gene: NA
J gene: TRBJ2-1
V gene: TRBV9
clone size: NA
CDR3 DNA: TGTGCCAGCAGCGGGATTGTAGCGGACCCCTACAATGAGCAGTTCTTC
CDR3 protein: CASSGIVADPYNEQFF

D gene: NA
J gene: TRBJ2-7
V gene: TRBV20-1
clone size: NA
CDR3 DNA: TGCAGTGCTAGACCGGGGCACGAGCAGTACTTC
CDR3 protein: CSARPGHEQYF

D gene: TRBD1
J gene: TRBJ2-1
V gene: TRBV9
clone size: NA
CDR3 DNA: TGTGCCAGCAGCGGAGGGACAGGCAAAACGTACAATGAGCAGTTCTTC
CDR3 protein: CASSGGTGKTYNEQFF